Listed here are 27 T cell receptor beta chains from one sample, sequenced in a study of blood T cell repertoires in COVID-19. The repertoire was sequenced with immunoSEQ multiplex PCR; TCRdb's copy has only in-frame clones and lacks some. The sample lists 50,000 to 65,000 clones; 65% to 90% were seen once. Sequenced material: peripheral blood. Receptor source: a man aged 40-49 years with acute or convalescent COVID-19.

V and J are TRBV9 and TRBJ2-3, with D uncertain. The CDR3 extends over 15 amino acids. With 0 bases removed from V and 2 bases from J, the gap between germline ends came to 10 bases. The germline V gene has CDR1 SGDLS and CDR2 YYNGEE. The CDR3 DNA reads TGTGCCAGCAGCGTAGCCAGTACCCACACAGATACGCAGTATTTT. This encodes CASSVASTHTDTQYF.

This chain connects TRBV4-1 to TRBJ2-2; tentatively, D is TRBD2 (7 bases). Deletions cut 3 bases from V and 3 bases from J, with 11 bases between. The CDR3 runs 15 residues. From germline, CDR1 is MGHRA and CDR2 YSYEKL. CDR3 in DNA: TGCGCCAGCAGCCAGAGGGGGGGTTACACCGGGGAGCTGTTTTTT. It translates to CASSQRGGYTGELFF.

The rearrangement links TRBV10-2 to TRBJ1-1; 8 bases line up with TRBD1. The CDR3 totals 13 residues. Looked up from germline, CDR1 is WSHSY and CDR2 is SAAADI. The V gene end was trimmed by 5 bases and the J gene end by 4 bases; junction bases not matched to a gene: 3. For the CDR3, the DNA is TGCGCCAGCAGTCCACAGGGGGTCACTGAAGCTTTCTTT. Translated: CASSPQGVTEAFF.

This chain uses TRBV27 with TRBJ1-5; a possible D gene is TRBD1 (6 bases). The CDR3 totals 13 residues. V lost 6 bases and J lost 6, with 12 bases in between. CDR1 is MNHEY and CDR2 is SMNVEV in the germline V gene (reference sequence). The CDR3 spells CASSPDRIQPQHF. For the CDR3, the DNA is TGTGCCAGCAGCCCAGACAGGATTCAGCCCCAGCATTTT.

The gene calls are TRBV5-1 and TRBJ2-2; tentative D call: TRBD1 (6 bases). Looked up from germline, CDR1 is SGHRS and CDR2 is YFSETQ. The V end lost 7 bases, the J end lost 5 bases, and 18 bases lay between the germline ends. The CDR3 has 15 amino acids. DNA of the CDR3: TGCGCCAGCGGCCTATCGTTACAGGGAACCGGGGAGCTGTTTTTT. Its protein product is CASGLSLQGTGELFF.

This chain uses TRBV12-3 or TRBV12-4 with TRBJ1-6; possibly TRBD1 for D (5 bases). V shed 5 bases and J shed 9 bases, with 11 bases lying between them. The CDR3 runs to 13 residues. For the CDR3, the DNA is TGTGCCAGCAGTCCGGGGGGGGGTTCACCCCTCCACTTT. Translated, it gives CASSPGGGSPLHF.

The V gene is TRBV2, the J gene TRBJ1-2, with 7 bases lining up with TRBD1. The germline V gene encodes CDR1 SNHLY and CDR2 FYNNEI. This CDR3 is 14 amino acids long. J lost 0 bases, V lost 7 bases, and 5 bases had no gene match. The CDR3 DNA is TGTGCCAGCAAACAGGGGACCGCTAACTATGGCTACACCTTC. It yields the protein CASKQGTANYGYTF.

The chain combines TRBV5-1 with TRBJ1-2; D remains unclear. The ends were cut back, 0 bases at V and 8 bases at J, with 8 bases in the middle. This CDR3 contains 12 residues. The germline CDR1 and CDR2 sequences are SGHRS and YFSETQ. In DNA, the CDR3 is TGCGCCAGCAGCTTGGACAGAGCAGGCTACACCTTC. Its protein is CASSLDRAGYTF.

The CDR3 sequence: CAWRIGKRGETQYF. CDR3 DNA sequence: TGTGCCTGGAGGATAGGGAAGAGGGGGGAGACCCAGTACTTC. The chain is built from TRBV30 and TRBJ2-5; D is perhaps TRBD1 (6 bases). Trimming took 3 bases from V and 5 from J, leaving 16 bases between them. There are 14 residues in the CDR3. The germline V gene has CDR1 GTSNPN and CDR2 SVGIG (reference sequence).

This chain connects TRBV28 to TRBJ2-2; maybe TRBD2 (6 bases). CDR1 and CDR2 from the germline V gene are MDHEN and SYDVKM. The CDR3 has 15 residues. V gave up 4 bases and J gave up 7 bases, with 16 bases separating them. The CDR3 loop is CASSSTSAGGGELFF. CDR3 coding DNA: TGTGCCAGCAGTTCCACCTCTGCCGGGGGCGGGGAGCTGTTTTTT.

The CDR3 nucleotides read TGTGCCAGTAGTACGACACCGGGACTAGCGGGGGGCCCGCAGTACTTC. This gives the protein CASSTTPGLAGGPQYF. The chain recombines TRBV19 with TRBJ2-5, with TRBD2 matching over 15 bases. V trimming: 4 bases; J trimming: 11 bases; junction bases outside the gene matches: 11. The CDR3 has 16 amino acids. Germline CDR1 LNHDA, CDR2 SQIVND (reference sequence).

On this clone: At one of its ends the junction is not consistent with the germline gene, which may arise from a read error. V usage is TRBV6-2 or TRBV6-3 and J usage is TRBJ1-2; TRBD1 is a possible D gene (5 bases). Germline loops: CDR1 MNHEY, CDR2 SVGEGT. The CDR3 is 12 amino acids. CDR3 in amino acids: CASSYDLGGPLF. The DNA of the CDR3 is TGTGCCAGCAGTTACGACCTCGGGGGTCCTCTGTTC.

This clone turned up a few times. The chain couples TRBV24-1 to TRBJ1-5; no definite D call. Germline V gene lookup returns CDR1 KGHDR and CDR2 SFDVKD. Trimming removed 3 bases from V and 5 bases from J, with 10 bases in between. The CDR3 spans 14 residues. The CDR3 loop reads CATSDAASYQPQHF. The DNA for the CDR3 is TGTGCCACCAGTGATGCGGCCTCATATCAGCCCCAGCATTTT.

The chain recombines TRBV3-1 (or the pseudogene TRBV3-2) with TRBJ2-7; D is unclear. Trimming removed 4 bases from V and 2 bases from J, with 12 bases in between. This CDR3 contains 14 residues. Germline CDR1 LGHDT, CDR2 YNNKEL (reference sequence). The CDR3 DNA follows: TGTGCCAGCAGCCGTGCGCAGGTAGCCTACGAGCAGTACTTC. Residues: CASSRAQVAYEQYF.

The rearrangement uses TRBV11-3 and TRBJ1-2, with D hard to call. The CDR3 length is 13 residues. V was cut by 0 bases and J by 7 bases, with 9 bases left in between. Germline loops: CDR1 SGHNT, CDR2 YENEEA. The DNA of the CDR3 is TGTGCCAGCAGCTTAGATTCCAGAAGTGGCTACACCTTC. Translating it yields CASSLDSRSGYTF.

This chain uses TRBV11-3 with TRBJ2-5; TRBD2 agrees at 9 bases. V dropped 5 bases and J dropped 3; count of bases not matched to a gene: 7. Germline lookup yields CDR1 SGHNT and CDR2 YENEEA. The CDR3 is made up of 15 amino acids. The CDR3 region has the DNA TGTGCCAGCAGCGTAGGACGCGGGGGGGAAGAGACCCAGTACTTC. Translated: CASSVGRGGEETQYF.

The V call is TRBV24-1, the J call TRBJ1-1, with 7 bases aligning to TRBD1. The CDR3 is 14 amino acids. The germline CDR1 and CDR2 sequences are KGHDR and SFDVKD. Germline trimming cut 7 bases from V and 3 bases from J; bases unmatched to any gene: 7. This CDR3 is CATSPTGLDTEAFF. For the CDR3, the DNA is TGTGCCACCAGCCCGACAGGGTTGGACACTGAAGCTTTCTTT.

In this sample, this clone turned up once. J is TRBJ2-5 and V is TRBV5-1; 9 nucleotides align to TRBD2. V gave up 0 bases and J gave up 2 bases; unmatched junction bases: 8. The germline V gene has CDR1 SGHRS and CDR2 YFSETQ. The CDR3 length is 17 residues. The CDR3 sequence is CASSLVIGAGGQETQYF. For the CDR3, the DNA is TGCGCCAGCAGCTTGGTTATAGGAGCGGGGGGTCAAGAGACCCAGTACTTC.

This clone was counted once. The V call is TRBV5-1, the J call TRBJ1-3; the D gene is possibly TRBD1 (6 bases). This CDR3 is built from 14 residues. The germline gives CDR1 SGHRS, CDR2 YFSETQ. V shed 4 bases and J shed 1 base, with 9 bases lying between them. CDR3 protein: CASSITGSGNTIYF. As DNA, the CDR3 is TGCGCCAGCAGCATCACAGGGTCTGGAAACACCATATATTTT.

This clone was counted a single time. This chain links TRBV3-1 (or the pseudogene TRBV3-2) with TRBJ1-2; 7 bases fit TRBD1. The CDR3 contains 15 residues. Germline V gives CDR1 LGHDT, CDR2 YNNKEL (reference sequence). J lost 4 bases, V lost 0 bases, and 5 bases had no gene match. As DNA, the CDR3 is TGTGCCAGCAGCCAAGAAGGGGGCTACGGCTATGGCTACACCTTC. Its translation: CASSQEGGYGYGYTF.

A few counts support this clone. The V gene is TRBV10-3, the J gene TRBJ1-5; tentatively, D is TRBD1 (6 bases). The CDR3 loop spans 16 amino acids. Germline values: CDR1 ENHRY, CDR2 SYGVKD. Between the trimmed V and J ends, which lost 2 bases and 2 bases, there was a span of 13 bases. The CDR3 DNA is TGTGCCATCAGTGAGCCCAAGGGGGACGGCAATCAGCCCCAGCATTTT. Protein: CAISEPKGDGNQPQHF.

This clone was seen once. The CDR3 is CAWSVRGSQQPQHF. In DNA form, the CDR3 reads TGTGCCTGGAGTGTGAGGGGGTCCCAGCAGCCCCAGCATTTT. J is TRBJ1-5 and V is TRBV30; D may be TRBD1 (6 bases). The V end was cut by 0 bases, the J end by 7 bases, with 13 bases between. This CDR3 spans 14 amino acids. Germline V gives CDR1 GTSNPN, CDR2 SVGIG (reference sequence).

This clone was picked up a small number of times. The chain uses TRBV7-2 and TRBJ1-1; TRBD1 matches at 9 bases. CDR1 is SGHTA, CDR2 FQGNSA, per germline. The CDR3 length is 14 residues. Germline trimming cut 4 bases from V and 5 bases from J; bases unmatched to any gene: 5. CDR3 DNA: TGTGCCAGCAGCTGGACAGGGGCGGAAACTGAAGCTTTCTTT. Translating gives CASSWTGAETEAFF.

This clone appeared a single time. The V call is TRBV5-1, the J call TRBJ2-2, with TRBD1 identical over 10 bases. Germline-derived CDR1 and CDR2 are SGHRS and YFSETQ. The CDR3 has 14 residues. V dropped 6 bases and J dropped 5; count of bases not matched to a gene: 4. The CDR3 reads CASMRTGGTGELFF. The DNA of the CDR3 is TGCGCCAGCATGAGGACAGGGGGAACCGGGGAGCTGTTTTTT.

In DNA, the CDR3 is TGTGCCAGCAGCTATGCGGACAGTAACTATGGCTACACCTTC. Encoded protein: CASSYADSNYGYTF. J is TRBJ1-2 and V is TRBV6-2 or TRBV6-3, with D perhaps matching TRBD1 (6 bases). V was shortened by 6 bases and J by 1 base, with 12 bases between the two germline ends. CDR1 is MNHEY, CDR2 SVGEGT, per germline. This CDR3 spans 14 amino acids.

The chain joins TRBV3-1 (or the pseudogene TRBV3-2) to TRBJ1-2; 8 bases match TRBD1. Per germline, CDR1 LGHDT and CDR2 YNNKEL (reference sequence). Trimming at V came to 2 bases and at J to 8 bases, leaving 13 bases not matched to a gene. The CDR3 spans 16 residues. CDR3 amino acids: CASSQNNLQDRDGYTF. The CDR3 DNA is TGTGCCAGCAGCCAAAATAATCTTCAGGACAGGGACGGCTACACCTTC.

The chain joins TRBV6-1 to TRBJ1-6, with D tentatively TRBD1 (6 bases). Trimming took 2 bases from V and 0 from J, leaving 8 bases between them. Germline CDR1 reads MNHNS; CDR2 reads SASEGT. CDR3 length: 16 amino acids. The CDR3 DNA reads as TGTGCCAGCAGTGAACAACAGGGCTCCTATAATTCACCCCTCCACTTT. Encoded protein: CASSEQQGSYNSPLHF.